The 5 T cell receptor beta chains below were found in one sample sequenced in a study of beta chain features in type 1 diabetes. The authors reverse transcribed all of the isolated RNA, so sequencing captured expressed TCRB transcripts. This table comes from immunoSEQ multiplex PCR, and its TCRdb copy is limited to in-frame clones, with some not included. The table lists hundreds of thousands of clones, 14% of them singletons, with over 5.5% in the top ten. Sequencing was done on a sample of central memory CD4+ T cells from blood. The source of these receptors is a man in his thirties or forties in good health.

This clone was counted only a few times. The chain has TRBV28 and TRBJ2-2; the D is unclear. In germline, CDR1 is MDHEN, CDR2 SYDVKM. The CDR3 totals 12 residues. Trimming took off 5 bases at V and 4 bases at J, with 5 bases between the two ends. Written as DNA, the CDR3 is TGTGCCAGCAGTCCGGCCACCGGGGAGCTGTTTTTT. Protein: CASSPATGELFF.

In this sample, this clone turned up a few times. CDR3 region: CASSQGGTGSHQETQYF. The CDR3 DNA reads TGTGCCAGCAGCCAAGGGGGGACAGGGTCGCACCAAGAGACCCAGTACTTC. V and J are TRBV7-7 and TRBJ2-5; 9 nucleotides agree with TRBD1. The trim removed 5 bases at V and 0 bases at J, leaving 10 bases unmatched. Germline CDR1 reads SSHAT; CDR2 reads FNYEAQ (reference sequence). The length of the CDR3 is 17 residues. Supplemented by reference TRBV7-7 and TRBJ2-5, the full variable domain reads GAGVSQSPRYKVTKRGQDVTLRCDPISSHATLYWYQQALGQGPEFLTYFNYEAQPDKSGLPSDRFSAERPEGSISTLTIQRTEQRDSAMYRCASSQGGTGSHQETQYFGPGTRLLVL.

V usage is TRBV28 and J usage is TRBJ1-1, with D tentatively TRBD1 (5 bases). V lost 10 bases to trimming and J lost 4 bases, with 16 bases between them. Germline assignment: CDR1 MDHEN and CDR2 SYDVKM. CDR3 length: 13 amino acids. CDR3 protein: CATDQGKVTEAFF. Written as DNA, the CDR3 is TGTGCCACCGACCAGGGAAAGGTCACTGAAGCTTTCTTT.

The rearrangement joins TRBV9 to TRBJ1-6; the D gene is possibly TRBD1 (5 bases). This CDR3 region has 16 residues. The germline V gene encodes CDR1 SGDLS and CDR2 YYNGEE. Trimming removed 0 bases at V and 8 bases at J, with 15 bases between. The CDR3 bases are TGTGCCAGCAGCGTAGGGAACGGGGCGGTAGATTCACCCCTCCACTTT. Its translation is CASSVGNGAVDSPLHF. Combining the CDR3 with reference TRBV9 and TRBJ1-6 gives the whole variable domain DSGVTQTPKHLITATGQRVTLRCSPRSGDLSVYWYQQSLDQGLQFLIQYYNGEERAKGNILERFSAQQFPDLHSELNLSSLELGDSALYFCASSVGNGAVDSPLHFGNGTRLTVT.

This clone occurred a few times. CDR3: CASSLAGYRSETQYF. The CDR3 DNA follows: TGTGCCAGCAGCTTAGCGGGGTACAGATCAGAGACCCAGTACTTC. V usage is TRBV7-7 and J usage is TRBJ2-5; D remains unclear. The CDR3 extends over 15 amino acids. V dropped 0 bases and J dropped 4 bases, with 12 bases sitting between them. CDR1 and CDR2 from the germline V gene are SSHAT and FNYEAQ (reference sequence).